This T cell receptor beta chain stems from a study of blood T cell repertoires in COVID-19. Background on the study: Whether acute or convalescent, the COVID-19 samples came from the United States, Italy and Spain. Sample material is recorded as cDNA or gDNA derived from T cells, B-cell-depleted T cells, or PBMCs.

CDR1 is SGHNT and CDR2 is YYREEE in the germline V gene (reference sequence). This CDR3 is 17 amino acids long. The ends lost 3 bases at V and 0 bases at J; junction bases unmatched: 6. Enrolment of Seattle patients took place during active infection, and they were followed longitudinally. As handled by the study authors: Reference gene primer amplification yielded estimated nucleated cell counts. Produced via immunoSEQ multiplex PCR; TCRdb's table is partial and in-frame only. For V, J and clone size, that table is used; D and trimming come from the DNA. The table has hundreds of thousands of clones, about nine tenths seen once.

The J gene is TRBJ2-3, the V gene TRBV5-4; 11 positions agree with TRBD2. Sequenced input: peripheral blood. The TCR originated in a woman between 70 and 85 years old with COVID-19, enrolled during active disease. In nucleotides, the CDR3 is TGTGCCAGCAGCTATTTAGCGGGGGGGTGGAGCACAGATACGCAGTATTTT. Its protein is CASSYLAGGWSTDTQYF.